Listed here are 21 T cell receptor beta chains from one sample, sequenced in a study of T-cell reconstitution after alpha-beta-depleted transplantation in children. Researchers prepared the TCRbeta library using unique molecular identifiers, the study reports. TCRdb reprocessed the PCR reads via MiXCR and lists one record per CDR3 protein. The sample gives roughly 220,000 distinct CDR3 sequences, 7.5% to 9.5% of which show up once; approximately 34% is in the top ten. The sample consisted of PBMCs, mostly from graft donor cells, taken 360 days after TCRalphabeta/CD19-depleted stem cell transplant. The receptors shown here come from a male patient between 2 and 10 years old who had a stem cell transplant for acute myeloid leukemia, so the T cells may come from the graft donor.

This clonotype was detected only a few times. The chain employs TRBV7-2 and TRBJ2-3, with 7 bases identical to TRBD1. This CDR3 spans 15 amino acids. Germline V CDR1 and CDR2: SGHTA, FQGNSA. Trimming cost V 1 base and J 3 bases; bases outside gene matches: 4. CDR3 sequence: CASSLGPGGTDTQYF. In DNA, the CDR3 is TGTGCCAGCAGCTTAGGTCCAGGGGGTACAGATACGCAGTATTTT.

The CDR3 reads CASSLRLAGGLETQYF. CDR3 DNA: TGTGCCAGCAGCTTAAGACTAGCGGGAGGGCTTGAGACCCAGTACTTC. The chain uses TRBV7-2 and TRBJ2-5; 14 nucleotides line up with TRBD2. CDR1 is SGHTA and CDR2 is FQGNSA in the germline V gene. V gave up 2 bases and J gave up 5 bases; unmatched junction bases: 4. The CDR3 sequence is 16 residues long. The whole variable domain, filled in from reference TRBV7-2 and TRBJ2-5, reads GAGVSQSPSNKVTEKGKDVELRCDPISGHTALYWYRQSLGQGLEFLIYFQGNSAPDKSGLPSDRFSAERTGGSVSTLTIQRTQQEDSAVYLCASSLRLAGGLETQYFGPGTRLLVL.

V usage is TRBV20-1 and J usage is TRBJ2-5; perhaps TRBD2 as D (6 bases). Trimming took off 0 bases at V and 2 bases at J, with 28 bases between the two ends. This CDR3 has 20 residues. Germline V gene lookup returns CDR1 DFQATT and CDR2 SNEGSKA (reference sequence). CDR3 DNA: TGCAGTGCTAGAGATCGGGGAGGTATCCGCTTCTCAACCCAACAAGAGACCCAGTACTTC. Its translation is CSARDRGGIRFSTQQETQYF.

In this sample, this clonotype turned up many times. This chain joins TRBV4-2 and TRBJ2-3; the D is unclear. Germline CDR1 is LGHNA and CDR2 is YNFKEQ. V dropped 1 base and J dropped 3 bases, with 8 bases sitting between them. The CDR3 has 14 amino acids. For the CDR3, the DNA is TGTGCCAGCAGCCAAGCCTGGGCGACAGATACGCAGTATTTT. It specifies CASSQAWATDTQYF.

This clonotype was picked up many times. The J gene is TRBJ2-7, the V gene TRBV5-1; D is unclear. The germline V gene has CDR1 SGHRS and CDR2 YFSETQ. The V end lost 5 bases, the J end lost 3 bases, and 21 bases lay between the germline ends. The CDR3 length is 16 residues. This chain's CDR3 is CASRLRPGSVNYEQYF. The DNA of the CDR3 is TGCGCCAGCAGATTACGACCTGGTTCAGTTAACTACGAGCAGTACTTC.

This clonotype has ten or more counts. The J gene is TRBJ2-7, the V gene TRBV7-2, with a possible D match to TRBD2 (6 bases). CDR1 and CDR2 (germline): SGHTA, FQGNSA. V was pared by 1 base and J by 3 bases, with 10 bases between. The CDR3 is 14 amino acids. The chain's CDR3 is CASSLGSGGYEQYF. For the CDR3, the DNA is TGTGCCAGCAGCTTAGGATCCGGGGGCTACGAGCAGTACTTC.

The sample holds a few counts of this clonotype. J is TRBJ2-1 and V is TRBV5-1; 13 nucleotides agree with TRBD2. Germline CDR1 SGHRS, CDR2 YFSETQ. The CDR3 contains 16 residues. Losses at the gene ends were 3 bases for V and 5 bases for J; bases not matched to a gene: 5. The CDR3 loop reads CASSSGTSGNHNEQFF. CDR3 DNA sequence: TGCGCCAGCAGCTCCGGGACTAGCGGGAACCACAATGAGCAGTTCTTC.

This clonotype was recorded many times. CDR3 sequence (DNA): TGTGCCAGCAGCCAAGGGTCCCAAGAGACCCAGTACTTC. It translates to CASSQGSQETQYF. V and J are TRBV3-1 and TRBJ2-5; D is unclear. CDR3 length equals 13 residues. Germline assignment: CDR1 LGHDT and CDR2 YNNKEL (reference sequence). Trimming shortened V by 1 base and J by 1 base, and 4 bases separated the two germline ends.

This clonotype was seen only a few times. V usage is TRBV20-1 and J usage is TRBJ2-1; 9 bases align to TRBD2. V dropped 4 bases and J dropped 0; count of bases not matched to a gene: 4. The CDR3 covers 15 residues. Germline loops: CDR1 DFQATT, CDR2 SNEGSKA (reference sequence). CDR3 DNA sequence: TGCAGTGCTATGGATAGCGGGAGCTCCTACAATGAGCAGTTCTTC. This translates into CSAMDSGSSYNEQFF.

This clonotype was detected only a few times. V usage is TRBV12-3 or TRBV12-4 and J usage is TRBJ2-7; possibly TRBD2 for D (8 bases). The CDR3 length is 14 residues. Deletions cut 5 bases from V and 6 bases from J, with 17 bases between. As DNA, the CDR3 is TGTGCCAGCAGTGCGGGACTAGGGGGCTTCGAGCAGTACTTC. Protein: CASSAGLGGFEQYF.

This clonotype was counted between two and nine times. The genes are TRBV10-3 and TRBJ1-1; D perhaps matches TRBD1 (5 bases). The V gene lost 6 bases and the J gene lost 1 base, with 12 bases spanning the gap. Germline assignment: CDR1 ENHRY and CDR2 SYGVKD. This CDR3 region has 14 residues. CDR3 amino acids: CAISQGLGNTEAFF. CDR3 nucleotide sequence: TGTGCCATCAGCCAGGGCCTAGGGAACACTGAAGCTTTCTTT.

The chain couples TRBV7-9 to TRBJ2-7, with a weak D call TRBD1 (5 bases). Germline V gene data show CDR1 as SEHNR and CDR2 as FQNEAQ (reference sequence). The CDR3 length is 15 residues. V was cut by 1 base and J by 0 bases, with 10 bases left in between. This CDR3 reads CASSLVGALSYEQYF. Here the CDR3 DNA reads TGTGCCAGCAGCTTAGTAGGGGCCCTCTCCTACGAGCAGTACTTC.

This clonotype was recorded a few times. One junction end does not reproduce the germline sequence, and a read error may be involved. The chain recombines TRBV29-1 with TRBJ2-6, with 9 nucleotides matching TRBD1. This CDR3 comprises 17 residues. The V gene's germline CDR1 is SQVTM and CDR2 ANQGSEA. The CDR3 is CSVEGQGFGSGANVLTF. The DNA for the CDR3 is TGCAGCGTGGAAGGACAGGGGTTCGGCTCTGGGGCCAACGTCCTGACTTTC. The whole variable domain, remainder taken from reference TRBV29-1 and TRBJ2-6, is SAVISQKPSRDICQRGTSLTIQCQVDSQVTMMFWYRQQPGQSLTLIATANQGSEATYESGFVIDKFPISRPNLTFSTLTVSNMSPEDSSIYLCSVEGQGFGSGANVLTFGAGSRLTVL.

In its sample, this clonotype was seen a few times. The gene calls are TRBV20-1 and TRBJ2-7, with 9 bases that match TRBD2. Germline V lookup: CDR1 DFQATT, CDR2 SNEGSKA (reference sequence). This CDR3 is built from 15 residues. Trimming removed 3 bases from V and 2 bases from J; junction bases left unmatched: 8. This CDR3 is CSARGDGTSPYEQYF. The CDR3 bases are TGCAGTGCTAGGGGGGATGGGACTAGCCCCTACGAGCAGTACTTC.

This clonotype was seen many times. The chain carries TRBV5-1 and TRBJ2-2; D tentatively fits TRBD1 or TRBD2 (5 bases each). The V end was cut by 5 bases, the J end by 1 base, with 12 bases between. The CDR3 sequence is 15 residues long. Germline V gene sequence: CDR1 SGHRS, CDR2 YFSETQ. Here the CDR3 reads CASRTGTMNTGELFF. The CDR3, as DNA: TGCGCCAGCAGGACCGGGACGATGAACACCGGGGAGCTGTTTTTT.

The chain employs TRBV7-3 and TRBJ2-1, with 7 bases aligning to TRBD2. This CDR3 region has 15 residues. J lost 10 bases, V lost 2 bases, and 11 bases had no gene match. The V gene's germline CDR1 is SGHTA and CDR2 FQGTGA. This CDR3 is CASSLDLAAVGEQFF. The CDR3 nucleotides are TGTGCCAGCAGCTTAGACCTAGCGGCAGTAGGCGAGCAGTTCTTC.

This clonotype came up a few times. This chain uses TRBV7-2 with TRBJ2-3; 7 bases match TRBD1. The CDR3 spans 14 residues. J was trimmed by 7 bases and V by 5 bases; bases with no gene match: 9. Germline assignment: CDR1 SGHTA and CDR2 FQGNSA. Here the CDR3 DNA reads TGTGCCAGCAGCCTGACAGGGATTCGGAATACGCAGTATTTT. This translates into CASSLTGIRNTQYF. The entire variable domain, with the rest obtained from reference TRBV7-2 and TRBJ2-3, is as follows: GAGVSQSPSNKVTEKGKDVELRCDPISGHTALYWYRQSLGQGLEFLIYFQGNSAPDKSGLPSDRFSAERTGGSVSTLTIQRTQQEDSAVYLCASSLTGIRNTQYFGPGTRLTVL.

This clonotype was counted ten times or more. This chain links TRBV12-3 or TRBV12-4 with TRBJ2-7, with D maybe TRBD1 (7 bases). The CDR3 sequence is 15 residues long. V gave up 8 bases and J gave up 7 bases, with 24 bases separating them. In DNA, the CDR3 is TGTGCCAGCTTCCCGCGGGACAGACAGTACGAGGAGCAGTACGTC. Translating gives CASFPRDRQYEEQYV.

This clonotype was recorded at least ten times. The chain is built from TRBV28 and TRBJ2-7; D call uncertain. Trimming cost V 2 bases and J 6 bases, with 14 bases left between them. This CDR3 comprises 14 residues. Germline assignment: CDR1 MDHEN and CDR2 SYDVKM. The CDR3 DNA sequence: TGTGCCAGCAGTTTAGCTGCTCCTGCTTTCGAGCAGTACTTC. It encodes CASSLAAPAFEQYF.

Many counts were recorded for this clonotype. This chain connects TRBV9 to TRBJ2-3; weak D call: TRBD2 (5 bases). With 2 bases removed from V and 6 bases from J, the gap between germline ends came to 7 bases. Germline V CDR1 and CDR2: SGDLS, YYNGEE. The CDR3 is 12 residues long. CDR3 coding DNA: TGTGCCAGCAGCGTGGGCGGGGATACGCAGTATTTT. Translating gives CASSVGGDTQYF.

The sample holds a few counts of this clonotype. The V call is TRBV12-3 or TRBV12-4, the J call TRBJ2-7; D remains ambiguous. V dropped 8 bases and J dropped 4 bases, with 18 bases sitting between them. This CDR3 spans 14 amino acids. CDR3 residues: CASSPRLGNYEQYF. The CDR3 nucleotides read TGTGCCAGCTCCCCACGGCTAGGCAATTACGAGCAGTACTTC.